Below are 29 T cell receptor beta chains sequenced from a single sample in a study of blood T cell repertoires in COVID-19. Measured with immunoSEQ multiplex PCR; TCRdb has only the in-frame clones, and not every one. The table lists approximately 350,000 clones, around nine tenths of them singletons, with just under 7.5% in the top ten. What was sequenced was peripheral blood. Receptors originate from a woman aged 65 to 85 with COVID-19, enrolled during active disease.

The chain is built from TRBV9 and TRBJ1-3; D is unresolved. Trimming removed 6 bases at V and 0 bases at J, with 10 bases between. Per the germline V gene, CDR1 is SGDLS and CDR2 is YYNGEE. This CDR3 contains 14 residues. The CDR3 spells CASTDSFSGNTIYF. CDR3 coding DNA: TGTGCCAGCACAGACTCATTCTCTGGAAACACCATATATTTT. Full variable domain (rest looked up from reference TRBV9 and TRBJ1-3): DSGVTQTPKHLITATGQRVTLRCSPRSGDLSVYWYQQSLDQGLQFLIQYYNGEERAKGNILERFSAQQFPDLHSELNLSSLELGDSALYFCASTDSFSGNTIYFGEGSWLTVV.

The chain employs TRBV5-6 and TRBJ1-1, with a possible D match to TRBD1 (5 bases). Germline CDR1 SGHDT, CDR2 YYEEEE. V was shortened by 2 bases and J by 1 base, with 9 bases between the two germline ends. This CDR3 is 14 amino acids long. The CDR3 DNA follows: TGTGCCAGCAGCTTCGGCAGGGCGAACACTGAAGCTTTCTTT. The encoded protein is CASSFGRANTEAFF.

The chain uses TRBV30 and TRBJ1-2; D may be TRBD1 (5 bases). V gave up 8 bases and J gave up 6 bases, with 10 bases separating them. In germline, CDR1 is GTSNPN, CDR2 SVGIG (reference sequence). The length of the CDR3 is 10 residues. This chain's CDR3 is CAGRGNGYTF. The DNA for the CDR3 is TGTGCCGGACGGGGGAATGGCTACACCTTC.

V usage is TRBV5-4 and J usage is TRBJ1-2, with 7 bases aligning to TRBD1. Germline V gene sequence: CDR1 SGHNT, CDR2 YYREEE (reference sequence). The CDR3 length is 14 residues. J gave up 6 bases and V 5 bases, and 10 bases lay outside the gene matches. The CDR3 is CASRDRQGLNGYTF. Written as DNA, the CDR3 is TGTGCCAGCAGGGATCGACAGGGTTTGAATGGCTACACCTTC.

This clone was recorded only once. The rearrangement links TRBV9 to TRBJ1-2; 9 bases agree with TRBD1. Trimming at V came to 1 base and at J to 4 bases, leaving 8 bases not matched to a gene. The CDR3 has 16 residues. Germline V gene lookup returns CDR1 SGDLS and CDR2 YYNGEE. The CDR3 here is CASSVNPDRGAYGYTF. CDR3 DNA sequence: TGTGCCAGCAGCGTAAATCCGGACAGGGGCGCCTATGGCTACACCTTC.

This rearrangement joins TRBV6-1 to TRBJ2-7, with D possibly being TRBD1 (5 bases). V was shortened by 0 bases and J by 5 bases, with 14 bases between the two germline ends. The CDR3 has 15 residues. Looked up from germline, CDR1 is MNHNS and CDR2 is SASEGT. The CDR3: CASSEAGRASNEQYF. The CDR3 DNA reads TGTGCCAGCAGTGAAGCGGGCAGGGCTAGTAACGAGCAGTACTTC.

V gene TRBV7-2 combines with J gene TRBJ2-1; 12 bases align to TRBD2. In germline, CDR1 is SGHTA, CDR2 FQGNSA. After removal of 5 bases from V and 8 bases from J, the junction contained 13 bases not matched to a gene. The CDR3 loop spans 17 amino acids. CDR3 in amino acids: CASSPRLAGVKRDEQFF. DNA for the CDR3: TGTGCCAGCAGCCCTCGACTAGCGGGGGTGAAGAGGGATGAGCAGTTCTTC.

J is TRBJ1-1 and V is TRBV27; weak D call: TRBD1 (5 bases). CDR1 and CDR2 (germline): MNHEY, SMNVEV (reference sequence). The CDR3 consists of 14 residues. V dropped 3 bases and J dropped 0 bases, with 8 bases sitting between them. CDR3 coding DNA: TGTGCCAGCAGTTTGCGGACAATGAACACTGAAGCTTTCTTT. This codes for CASSLRTMNTEAFF.

The chain recombines TRBV28 with TRBJ2-7; 8 bases align to TRBD1. Germline V CDR1 and CDR2: MDHEN, SYDVKM. The CDR3 spans 13 residues. Germline trimming cut 6 bases from V and 3 bases from J; bases unmatched to any gene: 4. The CDR3 here is CASRGQDNYEQYF. The CDR3 bases are TGTGCCAGCAGGGGACAGGACAACTACGAGCAGTACTTC.

The V call is TRBV5-1, the J call TRBJ2-7, with D possibly TRBD2 on 5 matching bases. The V end lost 4 bases, the J end lost 0 bases, and 5 bases lay between the germline ends. This CDR3 comprises 12 residues. Germline V gene sequence: CDR1 SGHRS, CDR2 YFSETQ. The CDR3 nucleotides read TGCGCCAGCAGCGGGAGCTCCTACGAGCAGTACTTC. Residues: CASSGSSYEQYF.

J is TRBJ1-5 and V is TRBV30; TRBD1 is a possible D gene (6 bases). The CDR3 covers 16 residues. Germline V gene sequence: CDR1 GTSNPN, CDR2 SVGIG (reference sequence). V shed 2 bases and J shed 6 bases, with 20 bases lying between them. CDR3 protein: CAWSSSRTGRGQPQHF. The CDR3 nucleotides are TGTGCCTGGAGTTCCTCACGTACAGGGAGGGGTCAGCCCCAGCATTTT. Filled out from reference TRBV30 and TRBJ1-5, the complete variable domain reads SQTIHQWPATLVQPVGSPLSLECTVEGTSNPNLYWYRQAAGRGLQLLFYSVGIGQISSEVPQNLSASRPQDRQFILSSKKLLLSDSGFYLCAWSSSRTGRGQPQHFGDGTRLSIL.

The chain recombines TRBV6-5 with TRBJ1-3; 8 nucleotides agree with TRBD1. The V gene's germline CDR1 is MNHEY and CDR2 SVGAGI. The trim removed 4 bases at V and 2 bases at J, leaving 1 base unmatched. The CDR3 has 14 amino acids. The CDR3, as DNA: TGTGCCAGCAGTTTCAGGGGGCCTGGAAACACCATATATTTT. It codes for CASSFRGPGNTIYF.

J is TRBJ2-3 and V is TRBV3-1 (or the pseudogene TRBV3-2); 8 bases agree with TRBD2. V lost 1 base and J lost 4; bases outside the gene matches: 4. This CDR3 contains 15 residues. Per the germline V gene, CDR1 is LGHDT and CDR2 is YNNKEL (reference sequence). The CDR3 loop reads CASSQVGGAPDTQYF. The CDR3 DNA is TGTGCCAGCAGCCAAGTCGGGGGGGCCCCAGATACGCAGTATTTT.

The chain joins TRBV4-1 to TRBJ2-2; 12 positions agree with TRBD2. V dropped 4 bases and J dropped 1; count of bases not matched to a gene: 7. CDR1 is MGHRA, CDR2 YSYEKL, per germline. This CDR3 has 18 residues. In DNA form, the CDR3 reads TGCGCCAGCAGCCCGACCCGACTAGCGGGGGAGAACACCGGGGAGCTGTTTTTT. Amino acid sequence: CASSPTRLAGENTGELFF.

J is TRBJ1-2 and V is TRBV5-1; weak D call: TRBD1 (6 bases). The CDR3 runs to 14 residues. V gave up 1 base and J gave up 4 bases, with 11 bases separating them. Germline V gene lookup returns CDR1 SGHRS and CDR2 YFSETQ. CDR3 DNA: TGCGCCAGCAGCTTGCTGGGGGCTAGCTATGGCTACACCTTC. This gives the protein CASSLLGASYGYTF.

This clone turned up a few times. This chain uses TRBV15 with TRBJ1-6; the D gene is possibly TRBD1 (5 bases). The V end was cut by 0 bases, the J end by 10 bases, with 13 bases between. This CDR3 region has 15 residues. The germline CDR1 and CDR2 sequences are LNHNV and YYDKDF (reference sequence). CDR3 sequence (DNA): TGTGCCACCAGCAGAGAGGGGGACGGGGGATCACCCCTCCACTTT. It yields the protein CATSREGDGGSPLHF.

The V and J genes are TRBV5-1 and TRBJ1-2, with D possibly being TRBD1 (6 bases). The CDR3 extends over 15 amino acids. Trimming shortened V by 4 bases and J by 4 bases, and 17 bases separated the two germline ends. Germline V lookup: CDR1 SGHRS, CDR2 YFSETQ. The CDR3: CASSIRQDGPYGYTF. In DNA form, the CDR3 reads TGCGCCAGCAGCATTCGACAGGATGGACCCTATGGCTACACCTTC.

A word on this clone: This sequence may be a read error, since a much larger clone differs from it by one base. Other DNA sequences in this specimen translate into the identical CDR3. This chain joins TRBV7-3 and TRBJ1-1; D is perhaps TRBD1 (5 bases). Trimming took 4 bases from V and 1 from J, leaving 7 bases between them. Germline CDR1 SGHTA, CDR2 FQGTGA. The CDR3 is 13 residues long. The CDR3 DNA sequence: TGTGCCAGCAGCTCTCAGGGGAACACTGAAGCTTTCTTT. The encoded protein is CASSSQGNTEAFF. Supplemented by reference TRBV7-3 and TRBJ1-1, the full variable domain reads GAGVSQTPSNKVTEKGKYVELRCDPISGHTALYWYRQSLGQGPEFLIYFQGTGAADDSGLPNDRFFAVRPEGSVSTLKIQRTERGDSAVYLCASSSQGNTEAFFGQGTRLTVV.

The rearrangement joins TRBV29-1 to TRBJ1-2; a possible D gene is TRBD1 (6 bases). The CDR3 runs 14 residues. V lost 3 bases and J 1 base, leaving 12 bases between the germline ends. Germline CDR1 reads SQVTM; CDR2 reads ANQGSEA. The DNA of the CDR3 is TGCAGCGTTGATGGGGGCCTGCTTAACTATGGCTACACCTTC. Protein: CSVDGGLLNYGYTF.

V gene TRBV5-6 combines with J gene TRBJ2-7, with TRBD1 matching over 8 bases. The CDR3 spans 15 residues. Germline V gene lookup returns CDR1 SGHDT and CDR2 YYEEEE. V lost 1 base to trimming and J lost 1 base; unmatched junction nucleotides: 4. The CDR3 sequence: CASSLTGGTSYEQYF. CDR3 bases: TGTGCCAGCAGCTTGACAGGGGGTACGTCCTACGAGCAGTACTTC.

This chain links TRBV7-2 with TRBJ2-3; D may be TRBD1 (6 bases). The CDR3 consists of 16 residues. Germline CDR1 is SGHTA and CDR2 is FQGNSA. V was shortened by 9 bases and J by 3 bases, with 22 bases between the two germline ends. This chain's CDR3 is CASASSFARGTDTQYF. The CDR3 DNA reads as TGTGCCAGTGCCAGCAGCTTCGCAAGGGGGACAGATACGCAGTATTTT.

The chain uses TRBV6-2 or TRBV6-3 and TRBJ1-5, with 12 bases that match TRBD1. This CDR3 has 14 residues. The trim removed 6 bases at V and 6 bases at J, leaving 3 bases unmatched. Germline V gives CDR1 MNHEY, CDR2 SVGEGT. The CDR3 sequence: CASSGDRGRQPQHF. CDR3 sequence (DNA): TGTGCCAGCAGCGGGGACAGGGGGCGTCAGCCCCAGCATTTT.

The rearrangement uses TRBV10-3 and TRBJ1-1; tentatively, D is TRBD1 (6 bases). V was cut by 4 bases and J by 4 bases, with 19 bases left in between. Germline CDR1 reads ENHRY; CDR2 reads SYGVKD. The CDR3 contains 16 residues. The CDR3 DNA follows: TGTGCCATCAGTGGGACCCAGCCCGGACAGTTCACTGAAGCTTTCTTT. Its translation: CAISGTQPGQFTEAFF.

The chain links TRBV28 to TRBJ1-1; 8 bases map to TRBD1. Germline V gene data show CDR1 as MDHEN and CDR2 as SYDVKM. J lost 2 bases, V lost 8 bases, and 7 bases had no gene match. The CDR3 is 14 residues long. The DNA for the CDR3 is TGTGCCAGCTCGTCAGGACAGGGAAACACTGAAGCTTTCTTT. This translates into CASSSGQGNTEAFF.

V usage is TRBV18 and J usage is TRBJ1-1, with D unresolved. The CDR3 has 13 amino acids. Between the trimmed V and J ends, which lost 6 bases and 0 bases, there was a span of 8 bases. CDR1 KGHSH and CDR2 LQKENI come from the germline V gene. In DNA form, the CDR3 reads TGTGCCAGCTCGCCAGAGTTGAACACTGAAGCTTTCTTT. Translation: CASSPELNTEAFF.

The chain links TRBV23-1 to TRBJ1-3; D gene ambiguous. TRBV23-1 is identified as an open reading frame with a role that is uncertain. V was trimmed by 1 base and J by 1 base, leaving 11 bases between them. The CDR3 is 16 amino acids. The CDR3 nucleotides are TGCGCCAGCAGTCAATTCTCGGTCGTTTCTGGAAACACCATATATTTT. Translated: CASSQFSVVSGNTIYF.

The V gene is TRBV5-6, the J gene TRBJ1-2; D unclear. The CDR3 extends over 17 amino acids. Germline CDR1 and CDR2: SGHDT and YYEEEE. Trimming left V 1 base short and J 1 base short, with 17 bases between. The CDR3 nucleotides read TGTGCCAGCAGCTTGTTTAACTCAGGTTATTATAACTATGGCTACACCTTC. This encodes CASSLFNSGYYNYGYTF.

This rearrangement joins TRBV30 to TRBJ1-2; weak D call: TRBD1 (6 bases). The germline V and J ends were trimmed by 3 bases and 4 bases, with 18 bases remaining between them. Germline assignment: CDR1 GTSNPN and CDR2 SVGIG (reference sequence). The CDR3 extends over 15 amino acids. The CDR3 sequence: CAWSDPGGGVYGYTF. The CDR3 coding sequence is TGTGCCTGGAGCGACCCGGGAGGGGGTGTCTATGGCTACACCTTC.

The J gene is TRBJ1-6, the V gene TRBV18; 10 bases agree with TRBD1. Germline loops: CDR1 KGHSH, CDR2 LQKENI. The length of the CDR3 is 15 residues. V lost 4 bases, J lost 12 bases, and 9 bases stayed unmatched. The CDR3, as DNA: TGTGCCAGCTCACGGTCGGGGACAGGGGAGGGACCCCTCCACTTT. This gives the protein CASSRSGTGEGPLHF.